The 30 T cell receptor beta chains in this list originate from one sample, sequenced in a study of Ad26.COV2.S vaccination and SARS-CoV-2 variants. TCRdb's copy holds only in-frame clones and misses some; the assay was immunoSEQ multiplex PCR. The sample yields approximately 280,000 clones, around 87% seen once. As for treatment: roughly 18 received Ad26.COV2.S at low or high dose, single or two shots; about 5 received placebo; per-sample allocation not given. Samples analyzed were those drawn on day 63 after the first vaccine or placebo injection. The sequenced sample was peripheral blood, obtained in a trial of Ad26.COV2.S vaccine versus placebo. The source of these receptors is a person aged 18-65 years who received the Ad26.COV2.S COVID-19 vaccine or a placebo.

V and J are TRBV7-9 and TRBJ1-1, with unresolved D. Germline assignment: CDR1 SEHNR and CDR2 FQNEAQ (reference sequence). The CDR3 totals 14 residues. The V gene lost 6 bases and the J gene lost 1 base, with 12 bases spanning the gap. The CDR3 loop reads CASSFPRWNTEAFF. The CDR3 DNA is TGTGCCAGCAGTTTCCCCCGTTGGAACACTGAAGCTTTCTTT.

The gene calls are TRBV7-9 and TRBJ1-2, with no clear D. Germline values: CDR1 SEHNR, CDR2 FQNEAQ (reference sequence). The CDR3 is 11 amino acids. Trimming took off 2 bases at V and 13 bases at J, with 11 bases between the two ends. The CDR3 DNA reads TGTGCCAGCAGCTTATCCGGGGAGGCCACCTTC. This gives the protein CASSLSGEATF. The whole variable domain, remainder taken from reference TRBV7-9 and TRBJ1-2, is DTGVSQNPRHKITKRGQNVTFRCDPISEHNRLYWYRQTLGQGPEFLTYFQNEAQLEKSRLLSDRFSAERPKGSFSTLEIQRTEQGDSAMYLCASSLSGEATFGSGTRLTVV.

This clone was recorded only once. The chain couples TRBV7-2 to TRBJ2-3; D possibly corresponds to TRBD1 (5 bases). The CDR3 sequence is 15 residues long. CDR1 is SGHTA, CDR2 FQGNSA, per germline. V was clipped by 6 bases and J by 2 bases, with 15 bases between them. CDR3 DNA sequence: TGTGCCAGCAGACGCTCCCGACAGCCCACAGATACGCAGTATTTT. This gives the protein CASRRSRQPTDTQYF.

This chain uses TRBV9 with TRBJ2-1, with 7 bases that match TRBD2. The J segment lost 4 bases and the V segment lost 2 bases, leaving 12 bases of the junction unmatched. The CDR3 is 17 amino acids. CDR1 SGDLS and CDR2 YYNGEE come from the germline V gene. The chain's CDR3 is CASSVGGGPPLYNEQFF. DNA for the CDR3: TGTGCCAGCAGCGTTGGGGGAGGGCCCCCCCTGTACAATGAGCAGTTCTTC.

CDR3 region: CASSYGQGAPEAFF. The CDR3 nucleotides read TGTGCCAGCAGCTATGGACAGGGGGCACCTGAAGCTTTCTTT. The V call is TRBV7-9, the J call TRBJ1-1; 11 positions match TRBD1. This CDR3 is 14 amino acids long. CDR1 and CDR2 (germline): SEHNR, FQNEAQ (reference sequence). V gave up 4 bases and J gave up 6 bases; unmatched junction bases: 4.

This chain uses TRBV15 with TRBJ1-4; D not resolved. V was cut by 0 bases and J by 3 bases, with 8 bases left in between. The germline CDR1 and CDR2 sequences are LNHNV and YYDKDF (reference sequence). There are 15 residues in the CDR3. As DNA, the CDR3 is TGTGCCACCAGCAGAGAAAAGATTGCTAATGAAAAACTGTTTTTT. It translates to CATSREKIANEKLFF.

This clone was counted only a few times. V is TRBV5-1 and J is TRBJ1-6; D possibly corresponds to TRBD1 (6 bases). This CDR3 is built from 15 residues. Germline V lookup: CDR1 SGHRS, CDR2 YFSETQ. Deletions cut 2 bases from V and 7 bases from J, with 13 bases between. In DNA form, the CDR3 reads TGCGCCAGCAGCTTCAGTACAGGGAACAATTCACCCCTCCACTTT. Its translation: CASSFSTGNNSPLHF.

This rearrangement joins TRBV28 to TRBJ1-2; weak D call: TRBD1 (5 bases). Deletions cut 3 bases from V and 7 bases from J, with 15 bases between. This CDR3 region has 14 residues. Germline V lookup: CDR1 MDHEN, CDR2 SYDVKM. CDR3 protein: CASSLGVPRGGYTF. CDR3 nucleotide sequence: TGTGCCAGCAGTTTGGGGGTGCCTAGAGGTGGCTACACCTTC.

CDR3 sequence reads: CASSTGGYNEQFF. CDR3 nucleotide sequence: TGTGCCAGTAGTACGGGAGGTTACAATGAGCAGTTCTTC. The chain has TRBV19 and TRBJ2-1, with 7 bases matching TRBD2. Germline loops: CDR1 LNHDA, CDR2 SQIVND (reference sequence). This CDR3 region has 13 residues. V lost 4 bases, J lost 4 bases, and 1 base stayed unmatched.

The chain employs TRBV7-9 and TRBJ2-1, with D maybe TRBD1 (5 bases). The V end was cut by 5 bases, the J end by 9 bases, with 23 bases between. CDR1 is SEHNR, CDR2 FQNEAQ, per germline (reference sequence). This CDR3 region has 16 residues. The CDR3 region has the DNA TGTGCCAGCAGCGTACCATGGTCAGGGCGCCCCAGTGAGCAGTTCTTC. Translation gives CASSVPWSGRPSEQFF.

This chain uses TRBV7-9 with TRBJ1-4; a weak D match, TRBD1 (5 bases). This CDR3 contains 15 residues. CDR1 SEHNR and CDR2 FQNEAQ come from the germline V gene (reference sequence). Trimming removed 5 bases from V and 0 bases from J, with 10 bases in between. The CDR3 is CASSPGGSTNEKLFF. For the CDR3, the DNA is TGTGCCAGCAGCCCCGGGGGATCAACTAATGAAAAACTGTTTTTT.

Worth noting for this clone: Other DNA sequences in the sample encode the same CDR3. V usage is TRBV27 and J usage is TRBJ1-1, with D hard to call. Trimming removed 6 bases at V and 1 base at J, with 3 bases between. CDR1 MNHEY and CDR2 SMNVEV come from the germline V gene (reference sequence). CDR3 length: 11 residues. CDR3 amino acids: CASRRNTEAFF. CDR3 DNA: TGTGCCAGCAGAAGGAACACTGAAGCTTTCTTT.

The rearrangement uses TRBV6-1 and TRBJ1-2; D perhaps matches TRBD1 (5 bases). The germline gives CDR1 MNHNS, CDR2 SASEGT. Trimming removed 7 bases at V and 6 bases at J, with 18 bases between. The CDR3 totals 14 residues. CDR3 in amino acids: CASKILAGKNGYTF. For the CDR3, the DNA is TGTGCCAGCAAAATACTGGCAGGGAAGAATGGCTACACCTTC.

The chain employs TRBV6-6 and TRBJ1-1; D remains unclear. This CDR3 contains 12 residues. With 0 bases removed from V and 6 bases from J, the gap between germline ends came to 5 bases. In germline, CDR1 is MNHNY, CDR2 SVGAGI (reference sequence). CDR3 DNA: TGTGCCAGCAGTTACTCGTCCGCTGAAGCTTTCTTT. Protein sequence: CASSYSSAEAFF.

J is TRBJ2-5 and V is TRBV5-5; 10 bases fit TRBD1. The germline V gene encodes CDR1 SGHKS and CDR2 YYEKEE (reference sequence). The CDR3 covers 17 residues. The J segment lost 4 bases and the V segment lost 0 bases, leaving 9 bases of the junction unmatched. CDR3 bases: TGTGCCAGCAGCTTGGTCGGGACAGGGGTCACCCTAGAGACCCAGTACTTC. This encodes CASSLVGTGVTLETQYF.

The chain has TRBV15 and TRBJ2-2; TRBD1 might be the D (6 bases). The CDR3 sequence is 15 residues long. CDR1 is LNHNV and CDR2 is YYDKDF in the germline V gene (reference sequence). Deletions cut 8 bases from V and 0 bases from J, with 13 bases between. CDR3 bases: TGTGCCACCGGACCGGACAGAGCGAACACCGGGGAGCTGTTTTTT. Residues: CATGPDRANTGELFF.

This clone was observed a few times. This chain uses TRBV4-1 with TRBJ2-2, with 8 bases matching TRBD2. The CDR3 length is 18 residues. The germline V gene has CDR1 MGHRA and CDR2 YSYEKL. The trim removed 4 bases at V and 1 base at J, leaving 11 bases unmatched. The CDR3 protein is CASSLLTISGRNTGELFF. The CDR3 DNA is TGCGCCAGCAGCCTCCTCACGATCAGCGGGAGGAACACCGGGGAGCTGTTTTTT.

This chain links TRBV7-6 with TRBJ1-2; no clear D gene. V gave up 5 bases and J gave up 8 bases, with 18 bases separating them. Germline lookup yields CDR1 SGHVS and CDR2 FNYEAQ. The CDR3 covers 14 residues. CDR3 sequence (DNA): TGTGCCAGCAGCCCAGATCCCGGTGCTAGGGGCTACACCTTC. This translates into CASSPDPGARGYTF.

The V gene is TRBV29-1, the J gene TRBJ1-2; D gene ambiguous. CDR1 is SQVTM, CDR2 ANQGSEA, per germline. This CDR3 region has 13 residues. Trimming pared 4 bases from V and 4 bases from J, leaving 13 bases between. DNA of the CDR3: TGCAGCGTTGTGGTAGGTGAGGGCTATGGCTACACCTTC. Translating it yields CSVVVGEGYGYTF.

This chain uses TRBV7-9 with TRBJ2-3; no definite D call. The V and J ends lost 5 bases and 4 bases respectively, with 10 bases between them. There are 13 residues in the CDR3. The V gene's germline CDR1 is SEHNR and CDR2 FQNEAQ (reference sequence). This CDR3 is CASSRTSADTQYF. CDR3 sequence (DNA): TGTGCCAGCAGCCGGACCAGTGCAGATACGCAGTATTTT.

The chain joins TRBV14 to TRBJ2-5; TRBD1 is a possible D gene (5 bases). The CDR3 runs to 12 residues. CDR1 and CDR2 from the germline V gene are SGHDN and FVKESK. Trimming removed 5 bases from V and 5 bases from J, with 9 bases in between. The CDR3 DNA is TGTGCCAGCAGCTTATCAGGGGAGACCCAGTACTTC. Protein: CASSLSGETQYF.

The chain couples TRBV20-1 to TRBJ2-7; TRBD1 matches at 10 bases. Unmatched junction bases numbered 2, after V lost 3 bases and J lost 6 bases. CDR1 DFQATT and CDR2 SNEGSKA come from the germline V gene (reference sequence). CDR3 size: 12 residues. CDR3 protein: CSASDRGREQYF. CDR3 nucleotides: TGCAGTGCTAGTGACAGGGGGCGCGAGCAGTACTTC.

V gene TRBV6-5 combines with J gene TRBJ2-2; no definite D call. Trimming shortened V by 2 bases and J by 3 bases, and 10 bases separated the two germline ends. This CDR3 comprises 15 residues. Germline-derived CDR1 and CDR2 are MNHEY and SVGAGI. The CDR3 here is CASSYRVFDTGELFF. Here the CDR3 DNA reads TGTGCCAGCAGTTACAGGGTTTTCGACACCGGGGAGCTGTTTTTT.

The CDR3 DNA is TGTGCCAGCAGCTCACAGGGCGAGAAAACTGAAGCTTTCTTT. Its translation: CASSSQGEKTEAFF. This chain joins TRBV13 and TRBJ1-1, with a possible D match to TRBD1 (6 bases). Germline lookup yields CDR1 PRHDT and CDR2 FYEKMQ (reference sequence). The length of the CDR3 is 14 residues. Trimming removed 4 bases at V and 5 bases at J, with 14 bases between.

This chain connects TRBV18 to TRBJ2-6, with no clear D. Trimming shortened V by 0 bases and J by 2 bases, and 8 bases separated the two germline ends. From germline, CDR1 is KGHSH and CDR2 LQKENI. The CDR3 totals 16 residues. In DNA, the CDR3 is TGTGCCAGCTCACCACCAACTGCCACTGGGGCCAACGTCCTGACTTTC. This codes for CASSPPTATGANVLTF.

The V call is TRBV5-1, the J call TRBJ2-5; weak D call: TRBD1 (6 bases). Germline CDR1 reads SGHRS; CDR2 reads YFSETQ. The CDR3 is 15 residues long. V was pared by 4 bases and J by 0 bases, with 13 bases between. The CDR3 nucleotides are TGCGCCAGCAGCGTAGAAGGGGGACACCAAGAGACCCAGTACTTC. It translates to CASSVEGGHQETQYF.

The chain links TRBV5-4 to TRBJ2-7; 11 bases map to TRBD2. J gave up 2 bases and V 4 bases, and 11 bases lay outside the gene matches. This CDR3 region has 17 residues. The V gene's germline CDR1 is SGHNT and CDR2 YYREEE (reference sequence). The CDR3, as DNA: TGTGCCAGCAGCCCGGAGTCCGGGACTAGCGGAACCTACGAGCAGTACTTC. Protein sequence: CASSPESGTSGTYEQYF.

This rearrangement joins TRBV18 to TRBJ1-4; 8 nucleotides line up with TRBD1. Germline CDR1 reads KGHSH; CDR2 reads LQKENI. With V trimmed by 3 bases and J by 4 bases, 4 bases remained unmatched. The CDR3 extends over 15 amino acids. In DNA form, the CDR3 reads TGTGCCAGCTCACCCTCAGGACAGGGTAATGAAAAACTGTTTTTT. This translates into CASSPSGQGNEKLFF. Full variable domain (missing parts from reference TRBV18 and TRBJ1-4): NAGVMQNPRHLVRRRGQEARLRCSPMKGHSHVYWYRQLPEEGLKFMVYLQKENIIDESGMPKERFSAEFPKEGPSILRIQQVVRGDSAAYFCASSPSGQGNEKLFFGSGTQLSVL.

The V and J genes are TRBV4-1 and TRBJ2-7; 7 nucleotides align to TRBD1. CDR3 length equals 15 residues. Germline V gives CDR1 MGHRA, CDR2 YSYEKL. V shed 1 base and J 1 base; nucleotides not matched to a gene: 4. The CDR3 DNA sequence: TGCGCCAGCAGCCAAGGAGGGGGCGGTTCCTACGAGCAGTACTTC. Translation: CASSQGGGGSYEQYF.

CDR3 DNA: TGTGCCAGCAGACCCGACAGGGGCCTTTCAAATAGCAATCAGCCCCAGCATTTT. It yields the protein CASRPDRGLSNSNQPQHF. The V and J genes are TRBV2 and TRBJ1-5; 8 bases are shared with TRBD1. The CDR3 has 18 residues. Germline V CDR1 and CDR2: SNHLY, FYNNEI. Germline trimming cut 6 bases from V and 0 bases from J; bases unmatched to any gene: 13. Complete variable domain (other parts from reference TRBV2 and TRBJ1-5): EPEVTQTPSHQVTQMGQEVILRCVPISNHLYFYWYRQILGQKVEFLVSFYNNEISEKSEIFDDQFSVERPDGSNFTLKIRSTKLEDSAMYFCASRPDRGLSNSNQPQHFGDGTRLSIL.